One T cell receptor (beta chain) is described in this entry. Germline values: CDR1 SGHTA, CDR2 FQGTGA. Between the trimmed V and J ends, which lost 0 bases and 2 bases, there was a span of 9 bases. This CDR3 comprises 15 residues. The sample comes from a study of blood T cell repertoires in COVID-19. This table comes from immunoSEQ multiplex PCR, and its TCRdb copy is limited to in-frame clones, with some not included. The repertoire includes around 250,000 clones, 85% to 90% of them detected once, and approximately 5% sits in the top ten. Sequencing was done on a sample of peripheral blood. The TCR comes from a woman between 35 and 50 years old who had recovered from COVID-19. The chain links TRBV7-3 to TRBJ2-3; perhaps TRBD1 as D (6 bases). The CDR3 sequence: CASSLTGQITDTQYF. In DNA, the CDR3 is TGTGCCAGCAGCTTAACCGGACAGATCACAGATACGCAGTATTTT.